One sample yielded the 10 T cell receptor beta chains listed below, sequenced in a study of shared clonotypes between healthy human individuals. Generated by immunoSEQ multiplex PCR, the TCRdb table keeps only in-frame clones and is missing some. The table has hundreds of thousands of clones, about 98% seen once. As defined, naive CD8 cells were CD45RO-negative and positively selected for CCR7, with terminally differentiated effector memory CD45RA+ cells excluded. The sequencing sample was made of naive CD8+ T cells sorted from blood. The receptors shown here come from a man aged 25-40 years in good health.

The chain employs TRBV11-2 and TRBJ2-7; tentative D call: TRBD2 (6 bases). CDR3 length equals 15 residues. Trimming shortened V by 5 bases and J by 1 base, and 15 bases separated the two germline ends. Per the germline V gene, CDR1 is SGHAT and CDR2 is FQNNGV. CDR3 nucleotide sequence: TGTGCCAGCAGCGGAGGGGAAGGGGCATCCTACGAGCAGTACTTC. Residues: CASSGGEGASYEQYF.

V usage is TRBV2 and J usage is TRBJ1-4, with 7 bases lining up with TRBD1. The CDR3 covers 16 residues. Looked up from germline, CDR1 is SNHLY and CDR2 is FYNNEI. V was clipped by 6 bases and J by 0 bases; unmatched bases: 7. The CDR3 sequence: CASRQGHFATNEKLFF. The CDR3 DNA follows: TGTGCCAGCAGACAGGGGCACTTTGCAACTAATGAAAAACTGTTTTTT.

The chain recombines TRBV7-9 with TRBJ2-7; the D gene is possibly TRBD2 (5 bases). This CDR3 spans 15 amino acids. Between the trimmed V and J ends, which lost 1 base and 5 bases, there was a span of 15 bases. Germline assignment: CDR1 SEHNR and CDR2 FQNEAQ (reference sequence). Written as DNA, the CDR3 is TGTGCCAGCAGCTTAGTGGGGAGTTTCACTAACGAGCAGTACTTC. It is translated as CASSLVGSFTNEQYF.

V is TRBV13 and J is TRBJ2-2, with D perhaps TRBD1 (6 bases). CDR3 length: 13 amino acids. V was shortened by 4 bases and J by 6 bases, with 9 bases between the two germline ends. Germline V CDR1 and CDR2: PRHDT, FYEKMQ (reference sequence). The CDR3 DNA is TGTGCCAGCAGCTGGGGGCGGTCCGGGGAGCTGTTTTTT. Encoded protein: CASSWGRSGELFF.

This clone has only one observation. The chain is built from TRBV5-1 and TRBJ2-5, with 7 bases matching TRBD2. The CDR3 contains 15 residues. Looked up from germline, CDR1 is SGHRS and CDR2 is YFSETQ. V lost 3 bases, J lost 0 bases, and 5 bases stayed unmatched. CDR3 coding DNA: TGCGCCAGCAGCTCAGAAGCGGGAAACCAAGAGACCCAGTACTTC. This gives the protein CASSSEAGNQETQYF.

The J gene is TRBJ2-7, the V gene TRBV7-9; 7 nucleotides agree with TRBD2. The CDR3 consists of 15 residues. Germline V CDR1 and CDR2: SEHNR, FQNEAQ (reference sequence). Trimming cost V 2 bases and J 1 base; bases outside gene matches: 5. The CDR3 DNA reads TGTGCCAGCAGCTTACTCTTGGGGGGGTCCTACGAGCAGTACTTC. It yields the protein CASSLLLGGSYEQYF.

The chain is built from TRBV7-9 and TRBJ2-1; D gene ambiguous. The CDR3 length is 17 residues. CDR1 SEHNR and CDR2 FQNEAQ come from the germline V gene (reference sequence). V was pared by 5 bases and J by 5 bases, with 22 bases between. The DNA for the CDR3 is TGTGCCAGCAGCCACAGCCGGGCAGACTTAGTCAACAATGAGCAGTTCTTC. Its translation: CASSHSRADLVNNEQFF.

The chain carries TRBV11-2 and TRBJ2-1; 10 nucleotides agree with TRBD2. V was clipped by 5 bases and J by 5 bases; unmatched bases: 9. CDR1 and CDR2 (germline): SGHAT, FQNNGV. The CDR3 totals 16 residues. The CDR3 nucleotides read TGTGCCAGCAGCCCTAGGGTTAGCGGGGGGAACAATGAGCAGTTCTTC. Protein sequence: CASSPRVSGGNNEQFF.

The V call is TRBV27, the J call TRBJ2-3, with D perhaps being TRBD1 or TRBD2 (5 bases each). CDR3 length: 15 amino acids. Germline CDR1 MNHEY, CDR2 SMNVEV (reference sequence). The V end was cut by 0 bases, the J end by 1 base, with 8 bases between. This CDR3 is CASSLSMGGTDTQYF. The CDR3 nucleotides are TGTGCCAGCAGTTTATCTATGGGGGGCACAGATACGCAGTATTTT.

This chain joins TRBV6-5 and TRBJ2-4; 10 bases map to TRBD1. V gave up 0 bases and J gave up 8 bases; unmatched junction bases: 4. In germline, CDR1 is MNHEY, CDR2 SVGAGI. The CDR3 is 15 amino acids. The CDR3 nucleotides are TGTGCCAGCAGTTACTCCGCCGGGACAGGGGACATTCAGTACTTC. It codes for CASSYSAGTGDIQYF.